The clone carrying this TCR beta chain was counted ten times or more. J was trimmed by 5 bases and V by 0 bases; bases with no gene match: 9. This CDR3 comprises 16 residues. Germline lookup yields CDR1 KGHSH and CDR2 LQKENI. This sample was included in a study of response to subunit inactivated influenza vaccine. Using its own MiXCR run on the RT-PCR reads, TCRdb lists one record per CDR3 protein. In the table there are hundreds of thousands of distinct CDR3 sequences, 15% to 18% of which are singletons. Sequencing used PBMCs from blood, obtained 11 to 12 days after vaccination. This TCR was recovered from a man aged 50-60 years who received an inactivated influenza vaccine. This chain uses TRBV18 with TRBJ1-1; TRBD1 matches 7 bases. CDR3 sequence (DNA): TGTGCCAGCTCACCACCGGGGTACGAACAGGGGACTGAAGCTTTCTTT. It yields the protein CASSPPGYEQGTEAFF.